This T cell receptor (beta chain) was sequenced in a study of cytomegalovirus exposure and HLA in healthy donors. V gave up 5 bases and J gave up 2 bases; unmatched junction bases: 5. Germline CDR1 reads SGHAT; CDR2 reads FQDESV (reference sequence). The CDR3 length is 14 residues. In the PCR, 60 Vbeta and 13 Jbeta primers were used. Profiling relied on immunoSEQ multiplex PCR, and the TCRdb table lists in-frame clones only, not all of them. The table lists about 160,000 clones, approximately 79% of them singletons. The source of this sequence is a man in his fifties or sixties in good health and CMV-seronegative. This chain connects TRBV11-1 to TRBJ2-7, with 8 bases lining up with TRBD1. Sequencing was carried out using PBMCs. CDR3 loop: CASSTGQATYEQYF. The CDR3, as DNA: TGTGCCAGCAGCACGGGACAGGCGACCTACGAGCAGTACTTC.